The 5 T cell receptor beta chains below all came from one sample that was sequenced in a study of long-term antiretroviral therapy in people with HIV. An immunoSEQ assay, version v3.0, was performed at survey level. The table came from immunoSEQ multiplex PCR; TCRdb's copy has only in-frame clones and leaves some out. Of under 30,000 clones in the sample, around 96% are singletons; the top ten hold 8%. The sample was unsorted PBMCs, taken about 6.6 years after starting antiretroviral therapy. All receptors derive from a young man with HIV.

The V call is TRBV4-3, the J call TRBJ1-1, with TRBD1 matching 8 bases. V lost 3 bases and J lost 4; bases outside the gene matches: 1. The CDR3 spans 13 residues. Germline CDR1 and CDR2: LGHNA and YSLEER. DNA of the CDR3: TGCGCCAGCAGCCACAGGGGGCGCACTGAAGCTTTCTTT. Amino acid sequence: CASSHRGRTEAFF.

This clone was found once. The chain uses TRBV4-2 and TRBJ2-1; 16 bases match TRBD2. Germline V lookup: CDR1 LGHNA, CDR2 YNFKEQ. The CDR3 runs 18 residues. V lost 0 bases, J lost 4 bases, and 3 bases stayed unmatched. DNA for the CDR3: TGTGCCAGCAGCCAAGAGGGGACTAGCGGGAGGGGGTACAATGAGCAGTTCTTC. Encoded protein: CASSQEGTSGRGYNEQFF.

The J gene is TRBJ1-2, the V gene TRBV5-1; D gene ambiguous. This CDR3 is built from 13 residues. V lost 0 bases and J 7 bases, leaving 10 bases between the germline ends. Germline values: CDR1 SGHRS, CDR2 YFSETQ. The CDR3 protein is CASSLVAGVGYTF. The CDR3 bases are TGCGCCAGCAGCTTGGTTGCCGGGGTTGGCTACACCTTC.

This clone is a singleton in its sample. The chain employs TRBV5-1 and TRBJ2-2; D is ambiguous. V lost 3 bases, J lost 7 bases, and 10 bases lay in between. This CDR3 spans 13 amino acids. The germline CDR1 and CDR2 sequences are SGHRS and YFSETQ. CDR3 bases: TGCGCCAGCAGCTCCCTGCCGGGCGGGGAGCTGTTTTTT. This gives the protein CASSSLPGGELFF. The variable domain in full, with the rest retrieved from reference TRBV5-1 and TRBJ2-2, is KAGVTQTPRYLIKTRGQQVTLSCSPISGHRSVSWYQQTPGQGLQFLFEYFSETQRNKGNFPGRFSGRQFSNSRSEMNVSTLELGDSALYLCASSSLPGGELFFGEGSRLTVL.

This clone was observed a single time. The genes are TRBV6-1 and TRBJ1-1; D gene ambiguous. Germline V gives CDR1 MNHNS, CDR2 SASEGT. The CDR3 is made up of 14 amino acids. Trimming stripped 4 bases from V and 0 bases from J, with 9 bases between. CDR3 protein: CASSVGRMNTEAFF. CDR3 coding DNA: TGTGCCAGCAGTGTCGGACGAATGAACACTGAAGCTTTCTTT.